The T cell receptor beta chain under discussion was sequenced for a study of Ad26.COV2.S vaccination and SARS-CoV-2 variants (dated by TCRdb to the early 2020s). The study in broad terms: Donors in the vaccine arm were drawn from COV1001, a multicentre, randomized, double-blind, placebo-controlled phase I-IIa trial testing Ad26.COV2.S in healthy adults. Ad26.COV2.S was administered intramuscularly at a dose of 5x10^10 or 1x10^11 viral particles, either as one shot or as two shots given 56 days apart. The specificity and breadth of SARS-CoV-2-reactive T cell receptors after Ad26.COV2.S vaccination were assessed by TCRbeta repertoire sequencing. The TCR-sequenced set comprised around 30 samples: approximately 19 Ad26.COV2.S vaccine recipients, 5 placebo recipients and 8 SARS-CoV-2 convalescent individuals. Trial participants were randomized into five groups of five: low-dose or high-dose Ad26.COV2.S given once or twice, or placebo on both occasions. Blinding of investigators to trial group allocation was maintained during experiments and outcome assessment.

The immunoSEQ Assay was the method used to sequence TCRbeta CDR3 regions. After extraction, genomic DNA underwent amplification by bias-controlled multiplex PCR, followed by high-throughput sequencing. As for the authors' bioinformatics: To quantify the absolute abundance of every unique TCRbeta CDR3 region, sequences were collapsed and filtered. T cell fraction was estimated by normalizing TCRbeta template counts to usable DNA, which was measured by amplifying reference genes present in all nucleated cells. Repertoire TCRs were annotated as SARS-CoV-2-specific when V gene, CDR3 amino acid sequence and J gene were exactly matched to a known reactive TCR set. MIRA supplied the reference SARS-CoV-2 TCR set, which was filtered for enrichment in COVID-19-positive ImmuneCODE repertoires so that public or cross-reactive TCRs were removed. Using the MIRA antigens, annotated TCRs were further analysed by specific ORF or by position within an ORF. Breadth was defined as the number of annotated unique rearrangements divided by the total number of unique productive rearrangements, and depth was defined as the summed frequency of the annotated unique rearrangements. TCR breadth was compared between groups using two-sided Wilcoxon rank-sum tests. Drawn from immuneACCESS, this table holds only the in-frame rearrangements with V and J called that TCRdb kept. Clones are partly lost; checked studies trace under half to an unresolved V gene and leave the rest unexplained. V and J calls and clone size come straight from that table; D and trimming were deduced from the DNA. Here the sample has more than 300,000 clones; approximately 86% occur a single time. Under 2.5% of the sample is in the top ten clones.

Paper-wide results and their limitations: Substantial breadth of spike-specific CD8+ and CD4+ T cell responses was reported after vaccination. Vaccine and placebo recipients had similar non-spike TCR breadth, a finding consistent with the vaccine containing only spike. Spike-specific TCR breadth was higher in Ad26.COV2.S recipients than in placebo recipients (P = 0.0014). The authors noted that the TCR breadth and depth analyses may have underestimated total T cell responses. The study was not powered for comparison of responses between vaccine doses or regimens.

The intended sense of this specimen's treatment or condition label: about 20 received Ad26.COV2.S at low or high dose, single or two shots; several received placebo; per-sample allocation not given. Repertoires of vaccine and placebo recipients were sequenced from samples collected on day 63 after the first injection. Cohort 1b enrolled some 25 adults aged 18-55 years at a single site in Boston, USA, between 29 July and 7 August 2020. Ad26.COV2.S consisted of a replication-incompetent adenovirus type 26 vector by which a prefusion-stabilized SARS-CoV-2 spike protein from the original Wuhan strain was expressed. The CDR3 contains 15 residues, cysteine and phenylalanine counted. Solely the CDR3 DNA is kept, with 45 bases framed from the first base. Reading the germline V gene (reference sequence) gives CDR1 LNHNV and CDR2 YYDKDF. The trim is 0 bases for V and 4 bases for J, with a gap of 12 bases between the germline ends.

This clone was seen only a few times. The clone's antigen remains unknown. No clone much larger than this one lies a single base away; base qualities are absent. The TCR was taken from a person between 18 and 59 years old who received the Ad26.COV2.S COVID-19 vaccine or a placebo. This specimen consisted of peripheral blood, obtained in a trial of Ad26.COV2.S vaccine versus placebo. The chain was built from TRBV15 and TRBJ1-1; no D gene call is confident. The CDR3: CATSRDPGSATEAFF. The DNA sequence follows: TGTGCCACCAGCAGAGATCCCGGGTCGGCCACTGAAGCTTTCTTT.